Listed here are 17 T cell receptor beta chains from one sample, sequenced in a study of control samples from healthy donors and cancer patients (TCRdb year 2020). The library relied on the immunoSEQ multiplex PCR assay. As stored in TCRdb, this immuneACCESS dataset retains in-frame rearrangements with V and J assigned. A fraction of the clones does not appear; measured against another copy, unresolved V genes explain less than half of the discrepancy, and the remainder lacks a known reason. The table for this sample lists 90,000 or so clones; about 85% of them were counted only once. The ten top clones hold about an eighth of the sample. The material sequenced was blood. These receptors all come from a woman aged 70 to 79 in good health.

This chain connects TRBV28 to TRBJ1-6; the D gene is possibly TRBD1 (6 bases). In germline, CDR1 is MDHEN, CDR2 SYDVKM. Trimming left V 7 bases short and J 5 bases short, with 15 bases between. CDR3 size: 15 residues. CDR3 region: CASNLGGRNNSPLHF. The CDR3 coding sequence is TGTGCCAGCAACTTGGGGGGCAGAAATAATTCACCCCTCCACTTT. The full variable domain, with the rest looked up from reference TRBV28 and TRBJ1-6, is DVKVTQSSRYLVKRTGEKVFLECVQDMDHENMFWYRQDPGLGLRLIYFSYDVKMKEKGDIPEGYSVSREKKERFSLILESASTNQTSMYLCASNLGGRNNSPLHFGNGTRLTVT.

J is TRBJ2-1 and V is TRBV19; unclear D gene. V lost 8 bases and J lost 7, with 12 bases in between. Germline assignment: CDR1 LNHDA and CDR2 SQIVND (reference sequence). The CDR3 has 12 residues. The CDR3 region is CASGPPDNEQFF. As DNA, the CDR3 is TGTGCCAGTGGGCCCCCGGATAATGAGCAGTTCTTC. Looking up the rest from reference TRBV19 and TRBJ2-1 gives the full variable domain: DGGITQSPKYLFRKEGQNVTLSCEQNLNHDAMYWYRQDPGQGLRLIYYSQIVNDFQKGDIAEGYSVSREKKESFPLTVTSAQKNPTAFYLCASGPPDNEQFFGPGTRLTVL.

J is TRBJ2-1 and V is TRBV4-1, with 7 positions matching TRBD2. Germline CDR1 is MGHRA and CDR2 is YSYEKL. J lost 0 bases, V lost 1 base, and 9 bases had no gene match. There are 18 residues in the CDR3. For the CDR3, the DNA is TGCGCCAGCAGCCAAGCCCCCAGCGGGGCCAGCTCCTACAATGAGCAGTTCTTC. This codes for CASSQAPSGASSYNEQFF.

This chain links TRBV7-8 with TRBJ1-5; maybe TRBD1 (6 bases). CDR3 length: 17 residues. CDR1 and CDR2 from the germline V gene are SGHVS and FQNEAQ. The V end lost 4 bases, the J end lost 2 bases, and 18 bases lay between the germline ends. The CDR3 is CASSSTSTGYGNQPQHF. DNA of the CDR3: TGTGCCAGCAGCTCCACATCAACAGGGTACGGCAATCAGCCCCAGCATTTT. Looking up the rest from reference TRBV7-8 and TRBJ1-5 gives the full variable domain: GAGVSQSPRYKVAKRGQDVALRCDPISGHVSLFWYQQALGQGPEFLTYFQNEAQLDKSGLPSDRFFAERPEGSVSTLKIQRTQQEDSAVYLCASSSTSTGYGNQPQHFGDGTRLSIL.

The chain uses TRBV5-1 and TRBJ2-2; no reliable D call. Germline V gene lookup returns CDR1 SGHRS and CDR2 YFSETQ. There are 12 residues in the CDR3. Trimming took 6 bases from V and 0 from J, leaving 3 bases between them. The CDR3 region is CASMPNTGELFF. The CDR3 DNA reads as TGCGCCAGCATGCCGAACACCGGGGAGCTGTTTTTT. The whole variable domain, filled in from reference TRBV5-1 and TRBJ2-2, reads KAGVTQTPRYLIKTRGQQVTLSCSPISGHRSVSWYQQTPGQGLQFLFEYFSETQRNKGNFPGRFSGRQFSNSRSEMNVSTLELGDSALYLCASMPNTGELFFGEGSRLTVL.

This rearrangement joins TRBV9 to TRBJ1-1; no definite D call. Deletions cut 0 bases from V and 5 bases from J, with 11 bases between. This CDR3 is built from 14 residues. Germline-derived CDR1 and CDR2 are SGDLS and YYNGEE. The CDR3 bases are TGTGCCAGCAGCGTAGCTCCTACCGGGACTGAAGCTTTCTTT. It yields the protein CASSVAPTGTEAFF.

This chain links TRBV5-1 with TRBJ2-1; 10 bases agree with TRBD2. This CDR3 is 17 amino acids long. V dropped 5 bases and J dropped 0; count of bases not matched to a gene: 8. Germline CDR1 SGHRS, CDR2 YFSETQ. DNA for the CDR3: TGCGCCAGCAGTCCGGAGGGACTAGCGAGCTCCTACAATGAGCAGTTCTTC. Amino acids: CASSPEGLASSYNEQFF.

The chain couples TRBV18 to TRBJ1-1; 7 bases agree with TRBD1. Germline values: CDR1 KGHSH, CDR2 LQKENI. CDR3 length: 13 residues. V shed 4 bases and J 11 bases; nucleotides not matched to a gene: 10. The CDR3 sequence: CASSQLQGLGAFF. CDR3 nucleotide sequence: TGTGCCAGCTCACAATTACAGGGGCTCGGGGCTTTCTTT.

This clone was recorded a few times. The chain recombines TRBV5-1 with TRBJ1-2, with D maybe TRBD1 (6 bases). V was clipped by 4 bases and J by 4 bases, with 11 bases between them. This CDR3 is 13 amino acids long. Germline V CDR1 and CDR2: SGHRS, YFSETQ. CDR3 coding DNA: TGCGCCAGCAGCCCGGACAGCTTCTATGGCTACACCTTC. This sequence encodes CASSPDSFYGYTF.

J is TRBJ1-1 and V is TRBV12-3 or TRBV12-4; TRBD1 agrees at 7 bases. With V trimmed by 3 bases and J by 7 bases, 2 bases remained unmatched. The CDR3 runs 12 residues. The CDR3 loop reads CASSLGTDEAFF. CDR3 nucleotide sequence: TGTGCCAGCAGTTTGGGGACAGATGAAGCTTTCTTT.

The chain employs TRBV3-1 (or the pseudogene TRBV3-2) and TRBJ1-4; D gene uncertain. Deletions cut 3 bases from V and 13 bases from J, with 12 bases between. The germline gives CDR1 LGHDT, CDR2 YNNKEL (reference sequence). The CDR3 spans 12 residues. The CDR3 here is CASSHGPFLLFF. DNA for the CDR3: TGTGCCAGCAGCCATGGGCCGTTCCTACTGTTTTTT.

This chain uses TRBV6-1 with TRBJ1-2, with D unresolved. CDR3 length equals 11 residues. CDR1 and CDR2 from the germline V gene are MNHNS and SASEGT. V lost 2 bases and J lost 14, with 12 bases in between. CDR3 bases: TGTGCCAGCAGTGAACGGGCACCTTATACCTTC. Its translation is CASSERAPYTF.

The CDR3 sequence is CASSVGPREALHF. Written as DNA, the CDR3 is TGTGCCAGCAGCGTAGGGCCCCGGGAGGCCCTCCACTTT. The chain combines TRBV9 with TRBJ1-6; no reliable D call. Germline V CDR1 and CDR2: SGDLS, YYNGEE. V lost 0 bases, J lost 14 bases, and 12 bases lay in between. The CDR3 sequence is 13 residues long.

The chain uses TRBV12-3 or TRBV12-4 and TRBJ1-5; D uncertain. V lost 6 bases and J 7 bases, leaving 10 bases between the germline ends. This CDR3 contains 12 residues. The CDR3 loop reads CASRLQGQPQHF. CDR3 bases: TGTGCCAGCAGGCTCCAAGGGCAGCCCCAGCATTTT.

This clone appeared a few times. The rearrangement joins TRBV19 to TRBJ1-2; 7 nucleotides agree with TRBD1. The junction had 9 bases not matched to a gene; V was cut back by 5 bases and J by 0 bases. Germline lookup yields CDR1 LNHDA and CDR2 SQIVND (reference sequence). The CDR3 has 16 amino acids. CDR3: CASSLRDSLANYGYTF. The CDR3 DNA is TGTGCCAGTAGTCTCCGGGACAGTTTAGCTAACTATGGCTACACCTTC.

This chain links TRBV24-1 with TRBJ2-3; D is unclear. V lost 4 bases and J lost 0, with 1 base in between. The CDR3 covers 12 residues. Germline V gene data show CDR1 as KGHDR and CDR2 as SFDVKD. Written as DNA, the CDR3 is TGTGCCACCAGTGAGAGCACAGATACGCAGTATTTT. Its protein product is CATSESTDTQYF.

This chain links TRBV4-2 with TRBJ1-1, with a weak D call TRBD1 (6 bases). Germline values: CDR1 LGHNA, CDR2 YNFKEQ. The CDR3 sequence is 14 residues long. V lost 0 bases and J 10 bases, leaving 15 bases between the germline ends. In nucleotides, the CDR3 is TGTGCCAGCAGCCAAGATAGACAGGTAAGGGGAGCTTTCTTT. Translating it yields CASSQDRQVRGAFF.